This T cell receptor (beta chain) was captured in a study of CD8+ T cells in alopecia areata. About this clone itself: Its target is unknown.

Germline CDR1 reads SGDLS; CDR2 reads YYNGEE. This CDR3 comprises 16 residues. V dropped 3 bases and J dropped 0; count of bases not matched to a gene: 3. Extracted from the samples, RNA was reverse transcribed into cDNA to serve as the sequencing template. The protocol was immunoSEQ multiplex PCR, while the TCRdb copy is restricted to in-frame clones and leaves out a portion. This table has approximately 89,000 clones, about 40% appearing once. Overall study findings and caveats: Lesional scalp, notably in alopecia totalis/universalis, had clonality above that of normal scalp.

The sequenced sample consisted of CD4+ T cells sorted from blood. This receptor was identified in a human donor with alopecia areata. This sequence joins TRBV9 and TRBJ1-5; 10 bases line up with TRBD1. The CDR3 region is CASSGGTGDSNQPQHF. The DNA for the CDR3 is TGTGCCAGCAGCGGCGGGACAGGGGATAGCAATCAGCCCCAGCATTTT.